The 20 T cell receptor beta chains presented below share a single source sample, sequenced in a study of type 1 regulatory T cells. A single record per CDR3 protein comes from TCRdb applying MiXCR to the reads. This table holds about 97,000 distinct CDR3 sequences, less than 40% found once. The sequencing sample was made of CD4+ T cells, either the whole sample or a sorted fraction (not recorded which). The receptors derive from a human donor in good health.

The chain couples TRBV6-2 or TRBV6-3 to TRBJ2-3, with 14 positions matching TRBD2. V lost 5 bases to trimming and J lost 3 bases; unmatched junction nucleotides: 4. The length of the CDR3 is 16 residues. Germline CDR1 MNHEY, CDR2 SVGEGT. The CDR3 is CASSPGLAGATDTQYF. The CDR3 DNA follows: TGTGCCAGCAGTCCGGGACTAGCGGGAGCGACAGATACGCAGTATTTT.

This rearrangement joins TRBV28 to TRBJ2-2; 8 positions match TRBD1. The V segment lost 7 bases and the J segment 7 bases; nucleotides outside the gene matches: 11. This CDR3 comprises 15 residues. Germline CDR1 is MDHEN and CDR2 is SYDVKM. DNA for the CDR3: TGTGCCAGCATCGACAGGCAGGGGGCTATCGGGGAGCTGTTTTTT. Its protein product is CASIDRQGAIGELFF. Using reference TRBV28 and TRBJ2-2 for the parts outside the CDR3, the full variable domain is DVKVTQSSRYLVKRTGEKVFLECVQDMDHENMFWYRQDPGLGLRLIYFSYDVKMKEKGDIPEGYSVSREKKERFSLILESASTNQTSMYLCASIDRQGAIGELFFGEGSRLTVL.

Points on this clonotype: One junction end does not reproduce the germline sequence, and a read error may be involved. V is TRBV20-1 and J is TRBJ2-4; maybe TRBD2 (5 bases). Germline CDR1 reads DFQATT; CDR2 reads SNEGSKA (reference sequence). The CDR3 contains 12 residues. CDR3 in DNA: TGCAGTGCTAGGGAGTCGGGAAACATTCGGTACTTC. Protein sequence: CSARESGNIRYF.

This clonotype has only a few counts. The V call is TRBV3-1, the J call TRBJ2-6; the D is unclear. Germline CDR1 LGHDT, CDR2 YNNKEL (reference sequence). V was trimmed by 7 bases and J by 4 bases, leaving 11 bases between them. This CDR3 has 14 residues. The CDR3 sequence: CASTMSGGANVLTF. CDR3 DNA: TGTGCCAGCACCATGTCTGGGGGGGCCAACGTCCTGACTTTC. Full variable domain (missing parts from reference TRBV3-1 and TRBJ2-6): DTAVSQTPKYLVTQMGNDKSIKCEQNLGHDTMYWYKQDSKKFLKIMFSYNNKELIINETVPNRFSPKSPDKAHLNLHINSLELGDSAVYFCASTMSGGANVLTFGAGSRLTVL.

This clonotype was detected many times. The rearrangement uses TRBV18 and TRBJ2-5, with D unresolved. The V gene lost 3 bases and the J gene lost 5 bases, with 4 bases spanning the gap. CDR1 KGHSH and CDR2 LQKENI come from the germline V gene. CDR3 length: 11 residues. The DNA for the CDR3 is TGTGCCAGCTCACCGGGGGAGACCCAGTACTTC. As protein: CASSPGETQYF.

The chain joins TRBV6-2 or TRBV6-3 to TRBJ2-3; the D gene is possibly TRBD1 (5 bases). The CDR3 loop spans 15 amino acids. Germline-derived CDR1 and CDR2 are MNHEY and SVGEGT. V gave up 4 bases and J gave up 2 bases, with 13 bases separating them. The CDR3, as DNA: TGTGCCAGCAGTTGGTTTGGGGCTTTCACAGATACGCAGTATTTT. Its translation is CASSWFGAFTDTQYF.

This clonotype came up a few times. V gene TRBV19 combines with J gene TRBJ1-5; D is ambiguous. Per the germline V gene, CDR1 is LNHDA and CDR2 is SQIVND (reference sequence). The CDR3 contains 12 residues. The V and J ends lost 7 bases and 3 bases respectively, with 7 bases between them. The CDR3 region has the DNA TGTGCCAGTATAGGACTCAATCAGCCCCAGCATTTT. It specifies CASIGLNQPQHF.

This clonotype was observed a handful of times. This chain uses TRBV28 with TRBJ2-1; D may match TRBD1 or TRBD2 (5 bases each). Trimming stripped 1 base from V and 4 bases from J, with 29 bases between. The germline CDR1 and CDR2 sequences are MDHEN and SYDVKM. This CDR3 contains 21 residues. CDR3 coding DNA: TGTGCCAGCAGTTTATTCGGGGTATGGGGCCGGACGACTACCACGTACAATGAGCAGTTCTTC. This sequence encodes CASSLFGVWGRTTTTYNEQFF.

The rearrangement uses TRBV20-1 and TRBJ2-1; 10 positions agree with TRBD2. The V and J ends lost 0 bases and 5 bases, in that order; junction bases with no gene match: 7. The CDR3 has 16 amino acids. The germline CDR1 and CDR2 sequences are DFQATT and SNEGSKA (reference sequence). CDR3 amino acids: CSARENRLAGDNEQFF. In DNA form, the CDR3 reads TGCAGTGCTAGAGAGAATAGGCTAGCGGGGGACAATGAGCAGTTCTTC.

This chain connects TRBV6-1 to TRBJ2-5, with 9 bases aligning to TRBD1. Germline lookup yields CDR1 MNHNS and CDR2 SASEGT. The junction had 13 bases not matched to a gene; V was cut back by 6 bases and J by 5 bases. The CDR3 is 16 residues long. The CDR3 loop reads CASSATSGTGSETQYF. DNA for the CDR3: TGTGCCAGCAGCGCTACATCCGGGACAGGGTCTGAGACCCAGTACTTC.

This clonotype was counted between two and nine times. The V gene is TRBV19, the J gene TRBJ1-2; D possibly corresponds to TRBD1 (5 bases). The CDR3 totals 14 residues. Trimming pared 8 bases from V and 0 bases from J, leaving 13 bases between. Germline V gene sequence: CDR1 LNHDA, CDR2 SQIVND (reference sequence). CDR3 in amino acids: CASATGPSNYGYTF. CDR3 bases: TGTGCCAGTGCTACGGGACCTTCTAACTATGGCTACACCTTC. Filled out from reference TRBV19 and TRBJ1-2, the complete variable domain reads DGGITQSPKYLFRKEGQNVTLSCEQNLNHDAMYWYRQDPGQGLRLIYYSQIVNDFQKGDIAEGYSVSREKKESFPLTVTSAQKNPTAFYLCASATGPSNYGYTFGSGTRLTVV.

Of note for this clonotype: The junction departs from germline at one end; a sequencing error may be responsible. V gene TRBV4-1 combines with J gene TRBJ2-7; 8 bases are a match to TRBD1. The CDR3 totals 15 residues. Per germline, CDR1 MGHRA and CDR2 YSYEKL. The CDR3 spells CVSSQDRGQGDEQYF. CDR3 coding DNA: TGCGTCAGCAGCCAAGATAGAGGACAGGGCGACGAGCAGTACTTC.

The genes are TRBV29-1 and TRBJ2-5, with 9 bases aligning to TRBD1. With V trimmed by 6 bases and J by 5 bases, 4 bases remained unmatched. The germline V gene has CDR1 SQVTM and CDR2 ANQGSEA. The CDR3 spans 12 residues. The DNA of the CDR3 is TGCAGCGTCCCACAGGGGGCCGAGACCCAGTACTTC. Its translation: CSVPQGAETQYF.

This chain uses TRBV5-1 with TRBJ2-2; no definite D call. The V end was cut by 0 bases, the J end by 7 bases, with 16 bases between. Germline V lookup: CDR1 SGHRS, CDR2 YFSETQ. The CDR3 spans 16 residues. The CDR3 spells CASSLGSPNGGGELFF. Written as DNA, the CDR3 is TGCGCCAGCAGCTTGGGGTCTCCCAACGGCGGCGGGGAGCTGTTTTTT.

This chain connects TRBV20-1 to TRBJ2-5; 9 bases map to TRBD2. Germline-derived CDR1 and CDR2 are DFQATT and SNEGSKA (reference sequence). The CDR3 runs to 15 residues. V trimming: 5 bases; J trimming: 0 bases; junction bases outside the gene matches: 7. The CDR3 region has the DNA TGCAGTGCTCAGGTAGTAGCGGGAGACCAAGAGACCCAGTACTTC. Amino acid sequence: CSAQVVAGDQETQYF.

J is TRBJ2-3 and V is TRBV5-1, with 11 bases that match TRBD2. CDR1 is SGHRS, CDR2 YFSETQ, per germline. The CDR3 totals 15 residues. Trimming took 8 bases from V and 0 from J; bases not matched to a gene: 5. The CDR3 DNA reads as TGCGCCAGTGGGACTAGCGGAACGAGCACAGATACGCAGTATTTT. As protein: CASGTSGTSTDTQYF.

V is TRBV12-3 or TRBV12-4 and J is TRBJ1-1; D gene ambiguous. The CDR3 has 13 residues. V dropped 7 bases and J dropped 1 base, with 10 bases sitting between them. This chain's CDR3 is CASTRYRNTEAFF. The CDR3 DNA reads as TGTGCCAGCACAAGGTACAGGAACACTGAAGCTTTCTTT.

This clonotype was observed a few times. The CDR3, as DNA: TGTGCCAGCAGTCGGACAGGATGGAACCACGAGCAGTACTTC. Protein: CASSRTGWNHEQYF. This chain links TRBV12-3 or TRBV12-4 with TRBJ2-7, with 7 bases aligning to TRBD1. CDR3 size: 14 residues. Trimming cost V 5 bases and J 5 bases; bases outside gene matches: 9.

This sequence joins TRBV7-2 and TRBJ1-1; D is ambiguous. In germline, CDR1 is SGHTA, CDR2 FQGNSA. Trimming left V 2 bases short and J 7 bases short, with 14 bases between. The CDR3 length is 14 residues. This chain's CDR3 is CASSLTATRSEAFF. DNA of the CDR3: TGTGCCAGCAGCTTAACGGCCACCCGCAGTGAAGCTTTCTTT.

The chain is built from TRBV12-3 or TRBV12-4 and TRBJ2-1, with a weak D call TRBD2 (6 bases). V was pared by 4 bases and J by 3 bases, with 16 bases between. The CDR3 length is 16 residues. CDR3 loop: CASSSSGGDLYNEQFF. The CDR3 DNA is TGTGCCAGCAGTTCCTCCGGCGGGGACCTCTACAATGAGCAGTTCTTC.